Below, 16 T cell receptor beta chains from the same sample are listed, as sequenced in a study of cytomegalovirus exposure and HLA in healthy donors. The PCR ran on 60 Vbeta and 13 Jbeta primers. Profiling relied on immunoSEQ multiplex PCR, and the TCRdb table lists in-frame clones only, not all of them. The sample consists of about 230,000 clones, 78% of them appearing once. The sequenced sample was PBMCs. These receptors were taken from a boy aged 5-17 years in good health and CMV-seronegative.

The rearrangement uses TRBV10-3 and TRBJ1-1; 7 bases map to TRBD1. The germline gives CDR1 ENHRY, CDR2 SYGVKD. CDR3 length: 13 amino acids. After removal of 5 bases from V and 3 bases from J, the junction contained 3 bases not matched to a gene. The CDR3 DNA is TGTGCCATCAGTACAGGGGCGTACACTGAAGCTTTCTTT. This gives the protein CAISTGAYTEAFF.

The rearrangement uses TRBV6-6 and TRBJ2-2; 8 nucleotides align to TRBD1. Germline V gene data show CDR1 as MNHNY and CDR2 as SVGAGI (reference sequence). V was pared by 4 bases and J by 1 base, with 5 bases of the junction left unmatched. CDR3 length: 16 amino acids. The CDR3 is CASSFAGGLNTGELFF. CDR3 nucleotide sequence: TGTGCCAGCAGTTTCGCAGGGGGCCTGAACACCGGGGAGCTGTTTTTT.

The V call is TRBV10-1, the J call TRBJ1-2; 9 bases map to TRBD1. The V segment lost 6 bases and the J segment 8 bases; nucleotides outside the gene matches: 10. The CDR3 totals 14 residues. CDR1 WNHNN and CDR2 SYGVQD come from the germline V gene (reference sequence). As DNA, the CDR3 is TGCGCCAGCAGCGATACAGGGGGCGTGAACGGCTACACCTTC. It codes for CASSDTGGVNGYTF.

The chain employs TRBV5-6 and TRBJ1-6, with unresolved D. V dropped 9 bases and J dropped 3 bases, with 7 bases sitting between them. The CDR3 totals 12 residues. In germline, CDR1 is SGHDT, CDR2 YYEEEE. The chain's CDR3 is CATSYYNSPLHF. The CDR3 coding sequence is TGTGCCACCAGTTACTATAATTCACCCCTCCACTTT.

The chain combines TRBV6-5 with TRBJ2-7, with D possibly matching TRBD2 (5 bases). CDR1 MNHEY and CDR2 SVGAGI come from the germline V gene. There are 16 residues in the CDR3. Trimming shortened V by 2 bases and J by 2 bases, and 16 bases separated the two germline ends. The CDR3 loop reads CASSYPNGNRPYEQYF. CDR3 DNA sequence: TGTGCCAGCAGTTACCCTAACGGGAATCGACCCTACGAGCAGTACTTC.

The chain links TRBV21-1 to TRBJ1-2; TRBD1 reflects the table's D call only, with no check against the DNA. TRBV21-1 corresponds to a pseudogene. The CDR3 consists of 15 residues. The CDR3 sequence is CASSNVWNRGGGYTF. CDR3 coding DNA: TGTGCCAGCAGCAATGTCTGGAACAGGGGGGGTGGCTACACCTTC.

V gene TRBV9 combines with J gene TRBJ2-1; tentatively, D is TRBD2 (5 bases). The V and J ends lost 0 bases and 7 bases respectively, with 17 bases between them. The CDR3 is 16 residues long. Germline CDR1 reads SGDLS; CDR2 reads YYNGEE. The CDR3 DNA reads TGTGCCAGCAGCGTAGGAGGGAGCGCCCGTCGAAATGAGCAGTTCTTC. Translated: CASSVGGSARRNEQFF.

The rearrangement links TRBV30 to TRBJ2-1; 10 positions agree with TRBD1. The V gene end was trimmed by 3 bases and the J gene end by 8 bases; junction bases not matched to a gene: 7. Germline CDR1 reads GTSNPN; CDR2 reads SVGIG (reference sequence). The CDR3 loop spans 14 amino acids. Here the CDR3 DNA reads TGTGCCTGGAGAACGGGACAGGGGTGGGATGAGCAGTTCTTC. It translates to CAWRTGQGWDEQFF.

The chain is built from TRBV5-6 and TRBJ2-5; no firm D call. This CDR3 has 14 amino acids. The germline CDR1 and CDR2 sequences are SGHDT and YYEEEE. V shed 2 bases and J shed 1 base, with 9 bases lying between them. The CDR3 here is CASSLINGQETQYF. The CDR3 nucleotides read TGTGCCAGCAGCTTAATCAACGGCCAAGAGACCCAGTACTTC. The whole variable domain, filled in from reference TRBV5-6 and TRBJ2-5, reads DAGVTQSPTHLIKTRGQQVTLRCSPKSGHDTVSWYQQALGQGPQFIFQYYEEEERQRGNFPDRFSGHQFPNYSSELNVNALLLGDSALYLCASSLINGQETQYFGPGTRLLVL.

This rearrangement joins TRBV19 to TRBJ1-2; TRBD1 might be the D (6 bases). Trimming cost V 11 bases and J 4 bases, with 14 bases left between them. CDR1 is LNHDA and CDR2 is SQIVND in the germline V gene (reference sequence). This CDR3 contains 12 residues. CDR3 in amino acids: CASKGGFYGYTF. CDR3 bases: TGTGCCTCCAAAGGGGGTTTCTATGGCTACACCTTC.

The gene calls are TRBV18 and TRBJ1-1; no definite D call. CDR1 is KGHSH, CDR2 LQKENI, per germline. Trimming took 0 bases from V and 8 from J, leaving 10 bases between them. The CDR3 spans 13 residues. The CDR3 reads CASSPPYITEAFF. For the CDR3, the DNA is TGTGCCAGCTCACCACCTTACATCACCGAAGCTTTCTTT.

The V call is TRBV29-1, the J call TRBJ2-2, with D uncertain. Trimming pared 5 bases from V and 5 bases from J, leaving 12 bases between. The CDR3 contains 13 residues. Germline V gene data show CDR1 as SQVTM and CDR2 as ANQGSEA. CDR3 coding DNA: TGCAGCGTTCAGAACATCGGGACCGGGGAGCTGTTTTTT. Encoded protein: CSVQNIGTGELFF.

The chain links TRBV5-1 to TRBJ2-3; 8 bases line up with TRBD2. The CDR3 is 15 amino acids. V lost 4 bases and J lost 3; bases outside the gene matches: 7. CDR1 and CDR2 (germline): SGHRS, YFSETQ. The CDR3 loop is CASSLIAGPTDTQYF. CDR3 bases: TGCGCCAGCAGCCTGATAGCGGGACCGACAGATACGCAGTATTTT.

This clone appeared a few times. This sequence joins TRBV6-5 and TRBJ1-1, with D tentatively TRBD1 (6 bases). The CDR3 is 15 residues long. Germline V lookup: CDR1 MNHEY, CDR2 SVGAGI. Trimming removed 6 bases at V and 8 bases at J, with 22 bases between. The CDR3 loop reads CASSHHRLGGKEAFF. CDR3 bases: TGTGCCAGCAGCCATCATCGTCTAGGGGGTAAGGAAGCTTTCTTT.

V gene TRBV18 combines with J gene TRBJ2-2, with D maybe TRBD2 (5 bases). Germline V gene lookup returns CDR1 KGHSH and CDR2 LQKENI. Trimming took off 6 bases at V and 1 base at J, with 12 bases between the two ends. This CDR3 spans 15 amino acids. CDR3 nucleotide sequence: TGTGCCAGCTCTTCGACTACCCAGAACACCGGGGAGCTGTTTTTT. Translating gives CASSSTTQNTGELFF.

This chain joins TRBV11-3 and TRBJ2-7; D is unresolved. The CDR3 is 14 amino acids. V was cut by 5 bases and J by 0 bases, with 11 bases left in between. CDR1 SGHNT and CDR2 YENEEA come from the germline V gene. Written as DNA, the CDR3 is TGTGCCAGCAGCGCGGATCATAGCTCCTACGAGCAGTACTTC. This translates into CASSADHSSYEQYF.